The text below deals with one T cell receptor beta chain. Antigen: not known. This entry comes from a study of shared clonotypes between healthy human individuals. Measured with immunoSEQ multiplex PCR; TCRdb has only the in-frame clones, and not every one. The sample holds some 350,000 clones, under 80% seen once. Overall study results and limits: Generally, naive subsets came out with larger estimated richness than memory subsets. Roughly 4.6% of naive CD4 clonotypes were common to a few donors.

The source of this sequence is a man under 40 in good health. The specimen sequenced was memory CD4+ T cells sorted from blood. Subset meaning: CD45RA-negative fraction.

CDR3 DNA: TGTGCCAGTAGACCCGGCGGGAGTTACTACGAGCAGTACTTC. This translates into CASRPGGSYYEQYF. The V gene is TRBV19, the J gene TRBJ2-7, with 7 bases aligning to TRBD2. The CDR3 is made up of 14 amino acids. Trimming removed 6 bases from V and 3 bases from J; junction bases left unmatched: 8. The germline CDR1 and CDR2 sequences are LNHDA and SQIVND (reference sequence).